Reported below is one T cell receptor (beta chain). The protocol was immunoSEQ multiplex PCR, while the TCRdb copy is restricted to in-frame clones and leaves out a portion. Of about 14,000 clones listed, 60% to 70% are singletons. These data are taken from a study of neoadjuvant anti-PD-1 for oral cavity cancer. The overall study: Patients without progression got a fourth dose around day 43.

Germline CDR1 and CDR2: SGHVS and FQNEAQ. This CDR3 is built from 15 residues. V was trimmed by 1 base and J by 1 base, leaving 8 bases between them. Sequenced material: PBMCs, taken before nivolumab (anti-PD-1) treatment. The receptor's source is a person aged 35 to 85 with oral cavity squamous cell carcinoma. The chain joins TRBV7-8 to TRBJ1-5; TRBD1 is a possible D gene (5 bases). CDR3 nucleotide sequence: TGTGCCAGCAGCTTAGTCCAGGGAAGCAATCAGCCCCAGCATTTT. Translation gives CASSLVQGSNQPQHF.